This T cell receptor beta chain emerged from a study of T cell responses to AZD1222 COVID-19 vaccine. Clones were read by immunoSEQ multiplex PCR, and TCRdb kept only the in-frame ones, dropping some. The table has around 73,000 clones, 89% seen once; the top ten hold about 9.3%. Study conclusions and caveats: Along spike, vaccine-associated CD4 TCRs were found throughout, with dominance at 160-218 and 743-854. With two AZD1222 doses given, Spike-specific TCR breadth and depth both rose. Repertoire sampling occurred only after the peak T cell response. Donors, mostly white British, included more females; clonal diversity was possibly underestimated.

Remarks on this clone: What it recognizes is unknown.

The clonotype comes from an adult who received the AZD1222 COVID-19 vaccine. Sequences were derived from peripheral blood, sampled 28 days after the second AZD1222 dose.

The CDR3 region is CASSLSLGVRSTDTQYF. The CDR3 DNA reads TGTGCCAGCAGTTTATCCCTCGGAGTTAGGAGCACAGATACGCAGTATTTT. The J gene is TRBJ2-3, the V gene TRBV27; D not resolved. Trimming took 0 bases from V and 0 from J, leaving 13 bases between them. The CDR3 runs 17 residues. CDR1 is MNHEY, CDR2 SMNVEV, per germline (reference sequence).